The clone carrying this T cell receptor (beta chain) turned up a few times. An end of the junction does not agree with germline; a read error may underlie this. The data are from a study of T cells in Graves' hyperthyroidism and ophthalmopathy. Template material for amplifying TCR beta CDR3 regions consisted of RNA transcripts. TCR CDR3 regions were first amplified by RT-PCR with HTBI primers. TCRdb reanalysed the multiplex PCR reads using MiXCR and keeps one entry per CDR3 protein. The sample carries over 200,000 distinct CDR3 sequences, less than 15% recorded once. Ahead of any ophthalmopathy symptoms, the blood sample was obtained at the first diagnosis of hyperthyroidism. Germline CDR1 and CDR2: MNHEY and SMNVEV (reference sequence). The CDR3 has 14 residues.

Sequencing was performed on blood. The clonotype comes from a woman aged 40 to 49 with Graves' hyperthyroidism that later progressed to Graves' ophthalmopathy. The V call is TRBV27, the J call TRBJ2-5; tentatively, D is TRBD1 (6 bases). The CDR3 loop is CAGSMIQGAETQYF. In DNA form, the CDR3 reads TGTGCCGGCAGTATGATACAGGGTGCGGAGACCCAGTACTTC.